This entry features one T cell receptor (beta chain) sequence. These data are taken from a study of blood T cell repertoires in COVID-19. Recruits, aged about 18 to 89 years, lived in 24 US areas. CDR3 size: 16 residues. Germline-derived CDR1 and CDR2 are SGHDT and YYEEEE. Losses at the gene ends were 1 base for V and 2 bases for J; bases not matched to a gene: 2. This table comes from immunoSEQ multiplex PCR, and its TCRdb copy is limited to in-frame clones, with some not included. In the table there are around 260,000 clones, 75% to 90% of which are singletons. The sequenced sample was PBMCs or T cells enriched from blood (not recorded which). V gene TRBV5-6 combines with J gene TRBJ2-3, with 12 positions matching TRBD2. The sequence derives from a woman aged 25 to 45 who had recovered from COVID-19. The CDR3 sequence: CASSLRLAGVTDTQYF. For the CDR3, the DNA is TGTGCCAGCAGCTTGAGACTAGCGGGGGTCACAGATACGCAGTATTTT.